This T cell receptor (beta chain) was sequenced in a study of cytomegalovirus exposure and HLA in healthy donors. Study results and limitations: A later analysis appeared to link common viral pathogens to several of the most significant clusters. As a later analysis showed, a missense DCLRE1C variant was linked to trimming of TCR beta V- and J-genes. A later examination showed that TCR association rates differed by HLA locus, with DRB1 most and HLA-C fewest. The records held CMV serostatus as the only immune exposure information.

13 Jbeta primers and 60 Vbeta primers were used for the PCR. Produced via immunoSEQ multiplex PCR; TCRdb's table is partial and in-frame only. The table lists some 150,000 clones, 80% of them singletons. CDR3 length equals 15 residues. Germline CDR1 and CDR2: SGHTA and FQGNSA. The V gene lost 5 bases and the J gene lost 0 bases, with 13 bases spanning the gap. With regard to this clone: The antigen remains undetermined.

V and J are TRBV7-2 and TRBJ2-5, with D possibly being TRBD1 (6 bases). The sample consisted of PBMCs. The source is a woman aged 45-59 years in good health and CMV-seronegative. The CDR3 DNA reads as TGTGCCAGCAGCCAGGGGATTTCGTACCAAGAGACCCAGTACTTC. It is translated as CASSQGISYQETQYF.